The source of this T cell receptor (beta chain) is a study of Ad26.COV2.S vaccination and SARS-CoV-2 variants. About this clone: Its matching antigen is unknown.

Method: immunoSEQ multiplex PCR; TCRdb's copy keeps in-frame clones and lacks some. The data contain hundreds of thousands of clones, roughly 90% of them singletons. Specified treatment: roughly 18 received Ad26.COV2.S at low or high dose, single or two shots; a few received placebo; per-sample allocation not given. Repertoires come from day 63 after the first vaccine or placebo injection. An adult aged 18-55 years in Boston served as the donor. V was shortened by 4 bases and J by 4 bases, with 14 bases between the two germline ends. The CDR3 has 15 amino acids. Per the germline V gene, CDR1 is SNHLY and CDR2 is FYNNEI. Study-level results: The TCR-based breadth and depth measures might underestimate overall T cell responses.

The V and J genes are TRBV2 and TRBJ1-5, with unresolved D. The TCR sequence derives from a person aged 18-60 years who received the Ad26.COV2.S COVID-19 vaccine or a placebo. This material consisted of peripheral blood, taken in a trial of Ad26.COV2.S vaccine versus placebo. CDR3 protein: CASSADRSHNQPQHF. CDR3 nucleotide sequence: TGTGCCAGCAGTGCGGACCGTTCTCATAATCAGCCCCAGCATTTT.